This T cell receptor (beta chain) was documented in a study of T cells in Graves' hyperthyroidism and ophthalmopathy. The study's findings and limits: Most clonotypes expanded in the thyroid (above 0.001) were also present in blood. Ophthalmopathy was identified by the model a median about 6.8 months ahead of onset.

Uncontrolled infection, other autoimmune disease, pregnancy or lactation excluded patients. Each diagnosis drew on symptoms, thyroxine, TRAb, thyroid ultrasound and orbital computed tomography findings. This clonotype turned up a few times. Its target is unknown. TCR beta CDR3 regions were amplified from RNA. First-round RT-PCR targeting the TCR CDR3 was performed with the HTBI primer set. MiXCR, run by TCRdb on the multiplex PCR reads, gives a single entry per CDR3 protein. The profile shows roughly 500,000 distinct CDR3 sequences, 40% to 55% of them singletons. The CDR3 is made up of 12 amino acids. Trimming took 3 bases from V and 6 from J, leaving 8 bases between them. Per the germline V gene, CDR1 is SNHLY and CDR2 is FYNNEI.

This receptor was taken from an adult woman with Graves' disease, either hyperthyroidism or ophthalmopathy (not recorded which). The chain recombines TRBV2 with TRBJ2-5; TRBD2 might be the D (5 bases). Sequencing used peripheral blood or thyroid tissue (not recorded which). Here the CDR3 DNA reads TGTGCCAGCAGTGACACCGGGAAGACCCAGTACTTC. The encoded protein is CASSDTGKTQYF.